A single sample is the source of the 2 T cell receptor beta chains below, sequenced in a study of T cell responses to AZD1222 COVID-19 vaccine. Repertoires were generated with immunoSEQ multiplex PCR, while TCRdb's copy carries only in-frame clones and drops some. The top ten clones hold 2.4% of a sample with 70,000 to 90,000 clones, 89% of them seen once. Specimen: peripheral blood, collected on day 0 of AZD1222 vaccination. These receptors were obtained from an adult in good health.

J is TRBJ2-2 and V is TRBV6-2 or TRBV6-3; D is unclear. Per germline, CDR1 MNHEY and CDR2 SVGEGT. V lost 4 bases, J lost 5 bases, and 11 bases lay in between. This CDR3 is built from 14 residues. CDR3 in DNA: TGTGCCAGCAGTTCGACTGCGTTTACCGGGGAGCTGTTTTTT. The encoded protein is CASSSTAFTGELFF.

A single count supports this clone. CDR3 region: CASRPRDGPGGGYQPQHF. The CDR3 coding sequence is TGTGCCAGTAGACCTAGGGACGGCCCCGGGGGAGGATATCAGCCCCAGCATTTT. The genes are TRBV19 and TRBJ1-5, with a possible D match to TRBD1 (5 bases). Trimming left V 6 bases short and J 5 bases short, with 26 bases between. The CDR3 spans 18 residues. Germline V lookup: CDR1 LNHDA, CDR2 SQIVND (reference sequence).